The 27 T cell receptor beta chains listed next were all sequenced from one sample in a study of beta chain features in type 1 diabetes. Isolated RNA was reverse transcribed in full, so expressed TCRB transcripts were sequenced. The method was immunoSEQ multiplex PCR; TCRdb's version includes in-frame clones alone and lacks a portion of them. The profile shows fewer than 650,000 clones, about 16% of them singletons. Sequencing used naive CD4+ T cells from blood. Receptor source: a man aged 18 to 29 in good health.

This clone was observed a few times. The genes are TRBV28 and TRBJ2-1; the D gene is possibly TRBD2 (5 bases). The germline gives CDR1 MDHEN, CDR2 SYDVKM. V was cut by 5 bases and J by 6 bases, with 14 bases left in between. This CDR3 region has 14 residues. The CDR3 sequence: CASSLRERFNEQFF. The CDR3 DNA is TGTGCCAGCAGTCTCCGGGAACGGTTCAATGAGCAGTTCTTC.

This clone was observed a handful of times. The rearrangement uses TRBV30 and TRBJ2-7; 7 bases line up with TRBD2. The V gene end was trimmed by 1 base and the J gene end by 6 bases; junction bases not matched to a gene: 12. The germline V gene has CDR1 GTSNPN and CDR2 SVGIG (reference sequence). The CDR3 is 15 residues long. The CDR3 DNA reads TGTGCCTGGAGTGCAAGGGGAGGGACGGCCCGCGAGCAGTACTTC. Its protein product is CAWSARGGTAREQYF.

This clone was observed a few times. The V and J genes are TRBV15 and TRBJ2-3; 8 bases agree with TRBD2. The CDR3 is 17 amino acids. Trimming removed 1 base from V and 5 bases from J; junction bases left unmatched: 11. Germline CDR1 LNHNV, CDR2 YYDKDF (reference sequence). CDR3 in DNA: TGTGCCACCAGCAGAGCGATGTCGACTAGCGTCGGAGATACGCAGTATTTT. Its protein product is CATSRAMSTSVGDTQYF.

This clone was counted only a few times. The CDR3 loop reads CASSYTEKLFF. CDR3 nucleotide sequence: TGTGCCAGCAGTTACACTGAAAAACTGTTTTTT. This chain joins TRBV6-6 and TRBJ1-4; no reliable D call. Germline V gene data show CDR1 as MNHNY and CDR2 as SVGAGI (reference sequence). This CDR3 spans 11 amino acids. Between the trimmed V and J ends, which lost 2 bases and 7 bases, there was a span of 2 bases.

CDR3 loop: CASFGSDRGSETQYF. As DNA, the CDR3 is TGTGCCAGTTTTGGCTCGGACAGGGGTTCGGAGACCCAGTACTTC. The rearrangement links TRBV28 to TRBJ2-5, with 9 bases identical to TRBD1. CDR3 length: 15 amino acids. With 9 bases clipped from V and 5 bases from J, the junction kept 13 bases outside the gene matches. Germline V lookup: CDR1 MDHEN, CDR2 SYDVKM.

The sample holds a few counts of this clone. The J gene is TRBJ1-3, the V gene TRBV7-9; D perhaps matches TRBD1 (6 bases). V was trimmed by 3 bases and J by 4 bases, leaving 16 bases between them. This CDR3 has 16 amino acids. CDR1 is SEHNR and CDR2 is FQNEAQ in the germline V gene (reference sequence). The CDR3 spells CASSFLGQTLGNTIYF. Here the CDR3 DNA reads TGTGCCAGCAGCTTCCTTGGACAGACTCTCGGAAACACCATATATTTT.

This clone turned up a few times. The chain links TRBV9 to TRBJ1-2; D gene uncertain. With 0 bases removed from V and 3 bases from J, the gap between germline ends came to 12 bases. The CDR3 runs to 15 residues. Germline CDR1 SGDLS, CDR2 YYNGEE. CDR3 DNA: TGTGCCAGCAGCGTAGCTCCCATCCGAGACTATGGCTACACCTTC. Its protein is CASSVAPIRDYGYTF.

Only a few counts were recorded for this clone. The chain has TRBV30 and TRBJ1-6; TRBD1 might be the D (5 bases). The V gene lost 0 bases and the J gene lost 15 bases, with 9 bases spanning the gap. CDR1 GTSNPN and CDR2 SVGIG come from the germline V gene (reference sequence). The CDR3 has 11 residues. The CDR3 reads CAWSVGQNLHF. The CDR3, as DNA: TGTGCCTGGAGTGTGGGGCAAAACCTCCACTTT.

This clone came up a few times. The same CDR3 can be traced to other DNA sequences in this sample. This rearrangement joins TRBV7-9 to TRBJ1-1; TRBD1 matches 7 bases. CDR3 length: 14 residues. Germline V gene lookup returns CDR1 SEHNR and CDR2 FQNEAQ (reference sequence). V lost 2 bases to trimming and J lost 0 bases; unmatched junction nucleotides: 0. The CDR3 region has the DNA TGTGCCAGCAGCTTACAGGGGGTGAACACTGAAGCTTTCTTT. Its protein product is CASSLQGVNTEAFF.

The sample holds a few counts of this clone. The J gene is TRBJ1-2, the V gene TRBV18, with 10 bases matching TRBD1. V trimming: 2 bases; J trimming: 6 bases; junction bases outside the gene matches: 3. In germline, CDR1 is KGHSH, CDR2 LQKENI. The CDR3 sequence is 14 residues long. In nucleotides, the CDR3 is TGTGCCAGCTCACCATTGGGACAGGGGAATGGCTACACCTTC. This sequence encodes CASSPLGQGNGYTF. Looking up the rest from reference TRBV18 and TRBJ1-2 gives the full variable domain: NAGVMQNPRHLVRRRGQEARLRCSPMKGHSHVYWYRQLPEEGLKFMVYLQKENIIDESGMPKERFSAEFPKEGPSILRIQQVVRGDSAAYFCASSPLGQGNGYTFGSGTRLTVV.

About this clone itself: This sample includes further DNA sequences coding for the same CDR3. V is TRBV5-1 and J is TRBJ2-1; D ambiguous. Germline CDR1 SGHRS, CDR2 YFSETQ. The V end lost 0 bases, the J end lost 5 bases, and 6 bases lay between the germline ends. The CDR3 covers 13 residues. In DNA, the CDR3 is TGCGCCAGCAGCTTGGGACCTAACAATGAGCAGTTCTTC. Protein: CASSLGPNNEQFF.

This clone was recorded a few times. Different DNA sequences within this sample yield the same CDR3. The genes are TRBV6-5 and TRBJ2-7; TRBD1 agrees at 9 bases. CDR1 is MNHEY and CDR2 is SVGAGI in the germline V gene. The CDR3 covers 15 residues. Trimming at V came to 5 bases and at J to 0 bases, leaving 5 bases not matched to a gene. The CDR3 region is CASSAGTGSSYEQYF. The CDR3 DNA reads TGTGCCAGCAGTGCCGGGACAGGGAGCTCCTACGAGCAGTACTTC.

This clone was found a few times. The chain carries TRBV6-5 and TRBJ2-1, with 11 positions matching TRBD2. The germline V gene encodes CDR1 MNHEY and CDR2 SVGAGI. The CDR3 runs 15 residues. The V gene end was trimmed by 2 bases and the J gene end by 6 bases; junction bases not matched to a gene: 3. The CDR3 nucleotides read TGTGCCAGCAGTTACACTAGCGGGGGACCCAATGAGCAGTTCTTC. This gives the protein CASSYTSGGPNEQFF.

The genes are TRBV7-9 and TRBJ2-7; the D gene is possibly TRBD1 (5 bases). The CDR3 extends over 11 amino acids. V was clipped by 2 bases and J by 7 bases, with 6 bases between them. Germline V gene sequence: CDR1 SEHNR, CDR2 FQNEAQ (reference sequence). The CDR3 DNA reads TGTGCCAGCAGCTTACAGGGTGAGCAGTACTTC. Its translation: CASSLQGEQYF.

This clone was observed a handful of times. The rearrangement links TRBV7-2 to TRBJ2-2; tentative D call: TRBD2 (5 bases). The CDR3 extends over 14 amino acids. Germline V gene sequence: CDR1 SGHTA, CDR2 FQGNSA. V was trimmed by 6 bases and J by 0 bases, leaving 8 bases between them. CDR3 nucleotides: TGTGCCAGCAGGCTAGCCCCGAACACCGGGGAGCTGTTTTTT. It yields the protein CASRLAPNTGELFF.

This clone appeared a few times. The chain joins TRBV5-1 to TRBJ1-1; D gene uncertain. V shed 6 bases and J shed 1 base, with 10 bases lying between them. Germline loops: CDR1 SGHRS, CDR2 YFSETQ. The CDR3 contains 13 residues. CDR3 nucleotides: TGCGCCAGCACCCCGGGAGGGAACACTGAAGCTTTCTTT. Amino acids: CASTPGGNTEAFF. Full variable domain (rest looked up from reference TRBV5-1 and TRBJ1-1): KAGVTQTPRYLIKTRGQQVTLSCSPISGHRSVSWYQQTPGQGLQFLFEYFSETQRNKGNFPGRFSGRQFSNSRSEMNVSTLELGDSALYLCASTPGGNTEAFFGQGTRLTVV.

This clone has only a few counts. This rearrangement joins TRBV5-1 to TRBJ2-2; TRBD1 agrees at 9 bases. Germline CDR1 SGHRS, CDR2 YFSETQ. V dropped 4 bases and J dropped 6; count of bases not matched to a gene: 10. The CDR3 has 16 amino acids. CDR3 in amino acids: CASSRTGQGRAGELFF. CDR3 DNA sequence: TGCGCCAGCAGCCGCACGGGACAGGGAAGGGCCGGGGAGCTGTTTTTT. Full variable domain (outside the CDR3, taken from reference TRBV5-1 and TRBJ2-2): KAGVTQTPRYLIKTRGQQVTLSCSPISGHRSVSWYQQTPGQGLQFLFEYFSETQRNKGNFPGRFSGRQFSNSRSEMNVSTLELGDSALYLCASSRTGQGRAGELFFGEGSRLTVL.

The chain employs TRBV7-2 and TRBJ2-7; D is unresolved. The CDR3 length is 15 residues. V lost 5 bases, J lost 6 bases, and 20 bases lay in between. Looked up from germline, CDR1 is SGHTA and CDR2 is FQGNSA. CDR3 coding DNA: TGTGCCAGCAGCCCCTTCTCCCGCGACATTAGCGAGCAGTACTTC. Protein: CASSPFSRDISEQYF.

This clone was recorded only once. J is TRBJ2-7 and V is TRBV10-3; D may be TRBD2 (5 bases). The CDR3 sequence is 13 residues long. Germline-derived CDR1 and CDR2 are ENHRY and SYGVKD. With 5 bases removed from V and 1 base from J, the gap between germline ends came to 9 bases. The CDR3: CAISTGKSYEQYF. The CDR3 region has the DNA TGTGCCATCAGTACGGGAAAGTCCTACGAGCAGTACTTC.

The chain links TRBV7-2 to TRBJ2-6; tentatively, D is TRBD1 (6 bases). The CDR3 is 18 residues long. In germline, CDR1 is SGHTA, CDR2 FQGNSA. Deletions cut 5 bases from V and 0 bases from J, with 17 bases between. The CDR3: CASSATQGFHSGANVLTF. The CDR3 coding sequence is TGTGCCAGCAGCGCCACGCAGGGGTTCCACTCTGGGGCCAACGTCCTGACTTTC.

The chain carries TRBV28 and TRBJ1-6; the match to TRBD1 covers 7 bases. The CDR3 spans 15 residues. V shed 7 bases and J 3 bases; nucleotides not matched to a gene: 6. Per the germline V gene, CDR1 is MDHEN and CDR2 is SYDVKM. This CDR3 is CASTSAGGYNSPLHF. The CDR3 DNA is TGTGCCAGCACCTCCGCAGGGGGCTATAATTCACCCCTCCACTTT.

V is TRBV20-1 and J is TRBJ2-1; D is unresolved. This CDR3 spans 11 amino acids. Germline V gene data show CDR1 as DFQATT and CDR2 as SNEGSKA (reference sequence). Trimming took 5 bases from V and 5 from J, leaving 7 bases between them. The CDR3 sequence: CSAPGNNEQFF. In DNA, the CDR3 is TGCAGTGCTCCGGGTAACAATGAGCAGTTCTTC.

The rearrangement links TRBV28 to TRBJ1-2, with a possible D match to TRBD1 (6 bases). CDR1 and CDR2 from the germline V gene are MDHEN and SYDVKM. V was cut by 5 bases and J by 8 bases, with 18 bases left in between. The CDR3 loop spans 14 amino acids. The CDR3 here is CASSIPDRLRGYTF. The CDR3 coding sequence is TGTGCCAGCAGTATCCCAGACAGGTTGCGAGGCTACACCTTC.

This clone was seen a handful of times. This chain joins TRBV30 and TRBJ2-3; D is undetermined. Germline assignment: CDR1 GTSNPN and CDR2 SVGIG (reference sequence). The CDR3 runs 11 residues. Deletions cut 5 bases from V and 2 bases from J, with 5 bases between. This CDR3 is CAWGSTDTQYF. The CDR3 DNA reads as TGTGCCTGGGGCTCCACAGATACGCAGTATTTT.

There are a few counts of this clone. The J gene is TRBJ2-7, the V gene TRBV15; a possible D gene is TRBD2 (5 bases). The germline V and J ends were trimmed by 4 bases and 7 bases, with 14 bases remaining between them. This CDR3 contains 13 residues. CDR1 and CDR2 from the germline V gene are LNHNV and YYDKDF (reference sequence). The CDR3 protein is CATSTAAPGEQYF. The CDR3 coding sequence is TGTGCCACCAGCACAGCGGCCCCCGGGGAGCAGTACTTC. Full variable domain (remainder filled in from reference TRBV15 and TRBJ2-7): DAMVIQNPRYQVTQFGKPVTLSCSQTLNHNVMYWYQQKSSQAPKLLFHYYDKDFNNEADTPDNFQSRRPNTSFCFLDIRSPGLGDTAMYLCATSTAAPGEQYFGPGTRLTVT.

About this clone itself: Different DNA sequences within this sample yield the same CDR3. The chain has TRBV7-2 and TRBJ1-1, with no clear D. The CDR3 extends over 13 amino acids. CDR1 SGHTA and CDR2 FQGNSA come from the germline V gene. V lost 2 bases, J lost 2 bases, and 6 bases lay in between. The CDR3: CASSLQENTEAFF. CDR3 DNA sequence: TGTGCCAGCAGCTTACAGGAAAACACTGAAGCTTTCTTT.

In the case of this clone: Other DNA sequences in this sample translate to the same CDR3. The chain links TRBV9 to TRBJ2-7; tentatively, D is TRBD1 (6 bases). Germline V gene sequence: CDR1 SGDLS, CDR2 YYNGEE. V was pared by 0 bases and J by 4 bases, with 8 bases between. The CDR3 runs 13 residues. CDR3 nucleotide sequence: TGTGCCAGCAGCGTAGGGACAGCGTACGAGCAGTACTTC. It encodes CASSVGTAYEQYF.